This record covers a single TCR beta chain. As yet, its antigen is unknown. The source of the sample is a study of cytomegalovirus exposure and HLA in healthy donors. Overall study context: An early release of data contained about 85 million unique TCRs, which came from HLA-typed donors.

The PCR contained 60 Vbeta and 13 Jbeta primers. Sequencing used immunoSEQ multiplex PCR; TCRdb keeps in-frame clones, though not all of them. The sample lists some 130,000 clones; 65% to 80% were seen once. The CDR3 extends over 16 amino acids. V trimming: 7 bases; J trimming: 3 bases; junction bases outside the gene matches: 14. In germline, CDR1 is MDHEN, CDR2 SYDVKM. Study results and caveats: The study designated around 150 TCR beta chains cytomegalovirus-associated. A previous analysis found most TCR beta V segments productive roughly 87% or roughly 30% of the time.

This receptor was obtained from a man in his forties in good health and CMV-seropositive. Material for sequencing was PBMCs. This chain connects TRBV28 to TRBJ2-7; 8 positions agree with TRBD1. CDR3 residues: CASTLSSGTGLYEQYF. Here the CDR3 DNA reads TGTGCCAGCACACTATCTTCCGGGACAGGCCTCTACGAGCAGTACTTC. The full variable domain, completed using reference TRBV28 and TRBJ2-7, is DVKVTQSSRYLVKRTGEKVFLECVQDMDHENMFWYRQDPGLGLRLIYFSYDVKMKEKGDIPEGYSVSREKKERFSLILESASTNQTSMYLCASTLSSGTGLYEQYFGPGTRLTVT.